The subject of this entry is one T cell receptor beta chain. The clone's antigen remains unknown. There are no base qualities to consult, and no much larger clone falls within one base. These data are taken from a study of PD-L1 blockade in urothelial cancer (dated by TCRdb to about 2017). With regard to the full study: All patients started therapy around 2014 and received atezolizumab 1,200 mg intravenously every 3 weeks. About 90% of the 29 patients were identified as males with urothelial cancer of bladder origin, and a prior smoking history was reported by 18 of 29 patients. Patients had an ECOG performance status of 0 or 1 and had received between 0 and 3 prior chemotherapy regimens. Blood samples were analyzed at 3 weeks after treatment start (second dose) and at 6 weeks after treatment start. Blood samples gave median yields of around 140,000 T cells and 82,636 unique TCRs, along with a median clonality of 0.080. An exploratory multi-omic analysis was conducted of the somatic, immune and clinical correlates of response to PD-L1 blockade with atezolizumab in urothelial cancer. Pretreatment tumor samples, along with matched peripheral blood collected serially before and after atezolizumab treatment, underwent TCR sequencing. Durable clinical benefit was defined as progression-free survival longer than 6 months, and TCR features were also tested against progression-free and overall survival. In the same patients, whole exome sequencing and RNA sequencing of pretreatment tumors were performed in addition to TCR sequencing. About 10 patients reached durable clinical benefit, while 20 patients did not. Pretreatment blood TCR-seq was available for around 29 patients, at least one posttreatment blood collection was obtained for approximately 24 patients, and tumor TCR-seq was available for approximately 24 patients. General conclusions and limits of the study: Because the sample size was small (n ≈ 30) and many of the analyses were exploratory, the results are meant to be hypothesis-generating. Patients with durable benefit showed greater expansion of tumor-associated TCR clones in peripheral blood 3 weeks after starting treatment (n = 22, p = 0.022). A pretreatment peripheral blood TCR clonality below the median was linked to improved progression-free and overall survival.

To estimate absolute template abundance from read counts, synthetic TCR analog templates were spiked into each PCR. The immunoSEQ assay used bias-controlled V and J gene primers to amplify TCRbeta CDR3 regions from genomic DNA. Rearranged TCRbeta segments were sequenced at approximately 20X coverage. The original methods were these. Sequencing errors were corrected by clustering and CDR3s were annotated against IMGT to assign V, D and J genes. Out-of-frame and stop-codon sequences were excluded, and only productive TCRbeta rearrangements were used in downstream analyses. Clonality was calculated as one minus the Shannon entropy normalized by the log of the number of unique productive sequences. Fisher's exact test with Benjamini-Hochberg correction, at a threshold of adjusted p below 0.01, was used to find clones that differed between time points or between blood and tumor. Imported from immuneACCESS, the table was reduced by TCRdb to in-frame sequences with V and J called. These copies leave out some clones; in studies compared against another copy, an unresolved V gene accounts for under half, and the cause of the remainder is not known. D and trimming come from the DNA, and the V and J calls and clone size come from that table. This sample comprises 90,000 to 100,000 clones, almost 90% of them detected only once. The ten largest clones add up to 1.5% to 2% of the sample.

Via the germline V gene, CDR1 is SGHRS and CDR2 YFSETQ. The CDR3 goes from the cysteine to the phenylalanine over 16 residues. Kept here is only the CDR3 DNA, which spans 48 bases and is read in frame from base 1. V is cut back by 2 bases and J by 8 bases, with 13 bases in the junction unmatched. The time point label, as the study defines it: pretreatment peripheral blood. The cohort comprised roughly 30 patients with locally advanced or metastatic urothelial carcinoma treated at Memorial Sloan Kettering on a trial protocol. Peripheral blood mononuclear cells were collected pretreatment and during treatment, with between 1 and 8 total time points per patient. The Qiagen DNeasy Blood extraction kit was used to purify genomic DNA from total PBMCs and tumor samples. PBMCs were collected pretreatment and during treatment, and were isolated and stored as previously described.

The sequence derives from a man aged 55-75 years with urothelial cancer. The sequence links TRBV5-1 to TRBJ1-2, with 9 middle bases fitting TRBD1. Sequenced material: PBMCs, taken around atezolizumab (anti-PD-L1) treatment. CDR3 reads: CASSFMGQGRNEGYTF. The nucleotide sequence is given as TGCGCCAGCAGCTTTATGGGACAGGGAAGGAATGAGGGCTACACCTTC.